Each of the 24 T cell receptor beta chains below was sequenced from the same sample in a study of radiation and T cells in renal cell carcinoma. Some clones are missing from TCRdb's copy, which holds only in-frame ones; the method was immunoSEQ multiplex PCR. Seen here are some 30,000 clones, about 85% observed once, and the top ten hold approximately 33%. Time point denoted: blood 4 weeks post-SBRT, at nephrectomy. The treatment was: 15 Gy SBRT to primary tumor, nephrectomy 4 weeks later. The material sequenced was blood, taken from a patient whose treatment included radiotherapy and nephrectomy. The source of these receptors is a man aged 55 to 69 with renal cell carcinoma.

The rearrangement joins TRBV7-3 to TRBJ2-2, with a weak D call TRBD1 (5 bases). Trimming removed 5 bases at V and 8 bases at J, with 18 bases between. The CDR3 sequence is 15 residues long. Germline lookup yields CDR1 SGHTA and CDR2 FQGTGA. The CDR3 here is CASSQGAWGSGELFF. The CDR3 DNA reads TGTGCCAGCAGCCAAGGGGCATGGGGTTCAGGGGAGCTGTTTTTT.

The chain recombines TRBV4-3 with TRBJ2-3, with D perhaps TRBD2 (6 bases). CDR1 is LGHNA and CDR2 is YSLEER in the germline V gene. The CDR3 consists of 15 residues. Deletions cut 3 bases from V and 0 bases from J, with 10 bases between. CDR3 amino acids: CASSHSSGSTDTQYF. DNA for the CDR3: TGCGCCAGCAGCCACTCAAGCGGGAGCACAGATACGCAGTATTTT.

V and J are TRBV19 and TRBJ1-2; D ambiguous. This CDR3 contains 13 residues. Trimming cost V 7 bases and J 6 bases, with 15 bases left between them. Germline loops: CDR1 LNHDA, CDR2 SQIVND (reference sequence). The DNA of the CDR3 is TGTGCCAGTACACGGAGGAACGTGGATGGCTACACCTTC. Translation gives CASTRRNVDGYTF. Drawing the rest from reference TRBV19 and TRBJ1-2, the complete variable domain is DGGITQSPKYLFRKEGQNVTLSCEQNLNHDAMYWYRQDPGQGLRLIYYSQIVNDFQKGDIAEGYSVSREKKESFPLTVTSAQKNPTAFYLCASTRRNVDGYTFGSGTRLTVV.

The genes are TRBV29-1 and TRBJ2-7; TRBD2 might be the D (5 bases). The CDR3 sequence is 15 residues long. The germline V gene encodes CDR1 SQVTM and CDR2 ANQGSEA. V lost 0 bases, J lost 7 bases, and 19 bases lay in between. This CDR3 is CSVEEWSQDRGEQYF. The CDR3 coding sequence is TGCAGCGTTGAAGAGTGGAGCCAGGACCGCGGGGAGCAGTACTTC.

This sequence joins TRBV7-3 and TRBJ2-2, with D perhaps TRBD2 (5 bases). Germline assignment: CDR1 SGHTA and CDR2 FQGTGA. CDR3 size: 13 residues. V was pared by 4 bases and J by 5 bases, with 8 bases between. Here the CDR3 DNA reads TGTGCCAGCAGCTCAACGGGGACCGGGGAGCTGTTTTTT. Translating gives CASSSTGTGELFF. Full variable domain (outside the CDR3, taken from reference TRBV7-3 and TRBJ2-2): GAGVSQTPSNKVTEKGKYVELRCDPISGHTALYWYRQSLGQGPEFLIYFQGTGAADDSGLPNDRFFAVRPEGSVSTLKIQRTERGDSAVYLCASSSTGTGELFFGEGSRLTVL.

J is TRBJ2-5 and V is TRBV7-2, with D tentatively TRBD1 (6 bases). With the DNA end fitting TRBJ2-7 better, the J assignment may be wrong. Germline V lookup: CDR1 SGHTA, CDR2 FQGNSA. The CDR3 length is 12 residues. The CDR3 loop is CASNNRVGEQYF. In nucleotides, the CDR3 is TGTGCCAGCAACAACAGGGTTGGCGAGCAGTACTTC.

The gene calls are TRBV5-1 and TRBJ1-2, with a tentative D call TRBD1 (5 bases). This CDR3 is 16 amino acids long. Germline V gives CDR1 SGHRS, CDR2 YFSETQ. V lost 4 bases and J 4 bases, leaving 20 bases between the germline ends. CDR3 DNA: TGCGCCAGCAGCCCAGAAAGGGGTGAGCTCCCCTATGGCTACACCTTC. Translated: CASSPERGELPYGYTF.

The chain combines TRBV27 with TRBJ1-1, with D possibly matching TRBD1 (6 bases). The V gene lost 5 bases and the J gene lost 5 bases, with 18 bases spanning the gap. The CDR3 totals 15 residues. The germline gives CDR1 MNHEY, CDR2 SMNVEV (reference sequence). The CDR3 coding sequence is TGTGCCAGCAGTCTCCTTTCACAGGGTGGGACTGAAGCTTTCTTT. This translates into CASSLLSQGGTEAFF.

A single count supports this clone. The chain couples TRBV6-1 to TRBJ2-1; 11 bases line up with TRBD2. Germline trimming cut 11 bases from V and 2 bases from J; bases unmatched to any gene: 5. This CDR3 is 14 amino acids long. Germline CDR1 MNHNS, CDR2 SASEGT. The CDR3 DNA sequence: TGTGCCGGGAGACTAGCGGGAACCTACAATGAGCAGTTCTTC. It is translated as CAGRLAGTYNEQFF.

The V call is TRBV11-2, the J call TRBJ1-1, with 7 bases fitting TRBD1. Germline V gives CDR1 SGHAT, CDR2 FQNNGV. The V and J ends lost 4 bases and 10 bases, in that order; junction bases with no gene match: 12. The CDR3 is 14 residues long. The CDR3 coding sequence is TGTGCCAGCAGCTCATACCGACAGGGAACTTCAGCTTTCTTT. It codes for CASSSYRQGTSAFF.

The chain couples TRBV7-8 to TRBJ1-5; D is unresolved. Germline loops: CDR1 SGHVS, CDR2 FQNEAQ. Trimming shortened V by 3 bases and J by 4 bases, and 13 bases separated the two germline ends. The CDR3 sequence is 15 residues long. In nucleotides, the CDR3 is TGTGCCAGCAGCTTGGGGTCCGGTGTTAATCAGCCCCAGCATTTT. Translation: CASSLGSGVNQPQHF.

CDR3 amino acids: CASTGQLSGPDTQYF. The CDR3 region has the DNA TGTGCCAGCACTGGACAGCTCTCGGGCCCAGATACGCAGTATTTT. The chain uses TRBV6-1 and TRBJ2-3; D is perhaps TRBD1 (6 bases). V shed 7 bases and J shed 4 bases, with 18 bases lying between them. CDR3 size: 15 residues. CDR1 is MNHNS and CDR2 is SASEGT in the germline V gene.

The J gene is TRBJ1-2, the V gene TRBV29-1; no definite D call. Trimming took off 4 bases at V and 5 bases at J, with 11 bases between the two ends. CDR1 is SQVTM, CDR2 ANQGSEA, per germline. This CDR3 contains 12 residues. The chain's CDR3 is CSVGAPLYGYTF. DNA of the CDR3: TGCAGCGTTGGGGCCCCCCTATATGGCTACACCTTC.

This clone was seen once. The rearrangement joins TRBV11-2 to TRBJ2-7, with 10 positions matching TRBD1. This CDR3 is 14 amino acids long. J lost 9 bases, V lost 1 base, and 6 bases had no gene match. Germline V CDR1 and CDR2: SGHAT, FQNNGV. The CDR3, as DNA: TGTGCCAGCAGCTTAGTTGGGACAGGGGACGGGCAGTACTTC. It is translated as CASSLVGTGDGQYF.

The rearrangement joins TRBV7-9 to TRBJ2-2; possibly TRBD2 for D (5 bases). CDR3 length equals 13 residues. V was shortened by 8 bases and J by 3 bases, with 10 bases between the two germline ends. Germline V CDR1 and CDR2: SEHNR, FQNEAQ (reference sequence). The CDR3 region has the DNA TGTGCCAGCCCGACCGGGGACACCGGGGAGCTGTTTTTT. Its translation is CASPTGDTGELFF.

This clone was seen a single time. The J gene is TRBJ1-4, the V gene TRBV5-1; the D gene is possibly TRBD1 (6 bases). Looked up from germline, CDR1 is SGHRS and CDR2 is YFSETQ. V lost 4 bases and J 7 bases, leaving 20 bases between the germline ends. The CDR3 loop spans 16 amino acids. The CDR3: CASSPGGWQGSEKLFF. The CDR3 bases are TGCGCCAGCAGCCCCGGCGGGTGGCAGGGGAGTGAAAAACTGTTTTTT.

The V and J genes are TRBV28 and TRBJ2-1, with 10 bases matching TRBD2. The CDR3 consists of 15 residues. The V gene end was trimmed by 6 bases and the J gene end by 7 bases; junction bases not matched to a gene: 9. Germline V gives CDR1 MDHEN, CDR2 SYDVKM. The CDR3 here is CASSPFSSGSNEQFF. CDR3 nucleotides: TGTGCCAGCAGCCCGTTTTCTAGCGGGAGTAATGAGCAGTTCTTC.

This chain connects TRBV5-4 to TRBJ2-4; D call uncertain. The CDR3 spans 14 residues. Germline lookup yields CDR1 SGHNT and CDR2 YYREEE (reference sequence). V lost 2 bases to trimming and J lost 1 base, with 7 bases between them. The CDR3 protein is CASSFYGAKNIQYF. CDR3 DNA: TGTGCCAGCAGCTTCTACGGGGCCAAAAACATTCAGTACTTC.

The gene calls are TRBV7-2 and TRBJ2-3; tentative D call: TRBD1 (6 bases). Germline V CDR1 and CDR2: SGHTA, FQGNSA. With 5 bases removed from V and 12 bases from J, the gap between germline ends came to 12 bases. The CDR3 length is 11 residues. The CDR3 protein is CASSPRTEQYF. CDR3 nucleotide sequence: TGTGCCAGCAGCCCCCGGACAGAACAGTATTTT.

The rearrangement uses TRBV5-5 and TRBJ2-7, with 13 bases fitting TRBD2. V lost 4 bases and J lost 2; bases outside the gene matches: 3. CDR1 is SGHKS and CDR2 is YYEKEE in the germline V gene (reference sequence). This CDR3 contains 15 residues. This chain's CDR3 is CASSTTSGRAYEQYF. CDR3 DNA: TGTGCCAGCAGCACCACTAGCGGGAGGGCCTACGAGCAGTACTTC.

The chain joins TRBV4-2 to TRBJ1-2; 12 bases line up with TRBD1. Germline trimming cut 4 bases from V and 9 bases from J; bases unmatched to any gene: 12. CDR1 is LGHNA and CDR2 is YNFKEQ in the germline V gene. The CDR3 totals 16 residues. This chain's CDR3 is CASSPHRDRGLGRYTF. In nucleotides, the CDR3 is TGTGCCAGCAGCCCTCACCGGGACAGGGGGCTGGGTCGCTACACCTTC.

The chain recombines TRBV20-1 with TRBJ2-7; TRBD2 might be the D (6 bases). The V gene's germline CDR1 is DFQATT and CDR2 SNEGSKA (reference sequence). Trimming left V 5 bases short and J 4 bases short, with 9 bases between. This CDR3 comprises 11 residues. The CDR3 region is CSAGAGYEQYF. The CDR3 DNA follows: TGCAGTGCTGGGGCGGGGTACGAGCAGTACTTC.

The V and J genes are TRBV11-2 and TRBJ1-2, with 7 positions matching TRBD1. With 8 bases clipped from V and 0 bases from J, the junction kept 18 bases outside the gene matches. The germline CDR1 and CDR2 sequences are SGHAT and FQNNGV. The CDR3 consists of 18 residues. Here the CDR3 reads CASGMISGQKASNYGYTF. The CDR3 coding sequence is TGTGCCAGCGGAATGATTTCGGGACAGAAAGCTTCTAACTATGGCTACACCTTC.

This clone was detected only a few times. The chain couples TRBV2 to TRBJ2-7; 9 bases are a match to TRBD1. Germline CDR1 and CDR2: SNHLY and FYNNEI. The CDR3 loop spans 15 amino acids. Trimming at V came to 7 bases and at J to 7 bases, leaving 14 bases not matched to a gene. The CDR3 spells CASTERGTGFSEQYF. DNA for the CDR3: TGTGCCAGCACCGAACGCGGGACAGGGTTCAGTGAGCAGTACTTC.